This TCR beta chain was sequenced during a study of shared clonotypes between healthy human individuals (dated by TCRdb to about 2020). At the level of the whole study: The cohort comprised a couple of women and a few men aged 18 to 49 years. Different laboratories and diverse techniques were used to prepare libraries and sequence TCR repertoires, to increase sequencing depth and limit assay-specific biases. To estimate repertoire size and how much clonotype sharing occurs between individuals, the study deeply sequenced the blood TCR repertoires of 5 or 6 healthy adults. For each donor, CD4 naive and CD4 memory were each run on three plates, CD8 naive on two plates, and CD8 memory on one plate. Between about 0.8 and 9 billion PBMCs per donor were obtained by leukapheresis. Results and caveats for the whole study, not just this receptor: Pairwise subsampling led to the expectation that sequencing depth would affect the degree of clonotype sharing among donors. Higher generation probabilities were observed for clonotypes shared by all four sorted-subset donors than for non-shared clonotypes. Because the study included only a small number of donors, the genetic and exposure-history diversity represented was limited. Naive subsets generally had larger estimated clonotype richness than memory subsets did. Sharing across several donors was observed for approximately 5% of naive CD4, under 4% of naive CD8, about 2.3% of memory CD4, and about 0.38% of memory CD8 clonotypes. Even with the large sequencing depth, rarefaction of the sorted-subset datasets indicated that sequencing was incomplete. Only blood was sampled, and tissue TCR repertoires likely differ from those in blood.

Trimming takes 5 bases from V and 3 bases from J, and the germline ends sit 17 bases apart. The CDR3 goes from the cysteine to the phenylalanine over 15 residues. Solely the CDR3 DNA is kept, with 45 bases framed from the first base. CDR1 is given as MDHEN and CDR2 as SYDVKM, both from the germline V gene. The donors were healthy, HIV-negative adults who had no recently reported acute infections or vaccinations. Only Caucasian adults living in Nashville, Tennessee, USA were represented among the donors. CD4+ T cells were enriched by magnetic negative selection, after which naive cells were positively selected on CD45RA and the negative fraction was taken as the memory subset. Blood was obtained by leukapheresis, after which PBMCs were separated by Ficoll-Histopaque density gradient centrifugation and cryopreserved in liquid nitrogen vapor phase. Purity and quantity of every magnetically sorted T cell population were checked by analytical flow cytometry. Each sorted fraction had its genomic DNA isolated and then quantified by UV absorbance on a Nanodrop 2000c.

Using the deep immunoSEQ assay, TCR CDR3 regions were amplified from genomic DNA by multiplex PCR. For each cell subset, the extracted genomic DNA was distributed evenly across all wells of several immunoSEQ 96-well plates, and each plate served as one replicate. For sorted subsets, about 200 ng genomic DNA, equal to some 28,000 T cell genomes, was loaded into each replicate PCR. Purified libraries were measured with a Qubit 3.0 fluorometer, size-checked on a Bioanalyzer 2100, and measured again with the KAPA Library Quantification kit. Each immunoSEQ 96-well plate was sequenced on its own single-read 150-cycle Illumina NextSeq 550 flow cell. Under the source paper's analysis protocol: Because the immunoSEQ output held only junctional sequences and lacked quality scores, the filtering could not match the filtering applied to full-length reads. Sequences were annotated with PyIR, a Python wrapper for IgBLAST v1.9, using IMGT germline references to assign V/J genes and CDR3. Reads with weak V/J assignments (E-value above 1e-6), missing CDR3, stop codons, out-of-frame junctions, or ambiguous translated residues were removed. V3J clonotypes were defined by identical inferred V gene, J gene, and CDR3 amino acid sequence. The percentage overlap between two repertoires was calculated by dividing the number of shared unique clonotypes by the size of the smaller repertoire. Richness of each repertoire was evaluated using RTK rarefaction, the Chao1 estimator, and Recon v2.1 estimates of unobserved clonotypes. Generation probabilities were computed with OLGA for all TCRbeta clonotypes obtained by the gDNA method from several donors. TCRdb holds this immuneACCESS table with in-frame rearrangements only. Some clones are missing; in checked studies, unresolved V genes explain under half, and the rest has no known cause. For V, J and clone size, that table is used; D and trimming come from the DNA. In all, the sample holds some 650,000 clones, and more than 95% of those were seen once. The ten biggest clones cover roughly 0.055% of the sample.

For this clone: The target of this receptor is not known. Base-call qualities are not available, and no considerably larger clone is one nucleotide away.

Here the chain combines TRBV28 and TRBJ2-7, with the D gene too uncertain to name. The receptor was derived from a woman in her twenties or thirties in good health. Sequenced material: naive CD4+ T cells sorted from blood. Per the publication, the cell subset or site label means: CD45RA+ positively selected. The CDR3 sequence is CASSLDTVSLYEQYF. DNA sequence: TGTGCCAGCAGTCTGGATACCGTAAGTCTCTACGAGCAGTACTTC.